This TCR beta chain was recovered during a study of blood T cell repertoires in COVID-19 (TCRdb year 2020). The study in broad terms: The collaborator samples originated in the United States, Italy and Spain and spanned the acute and convalescent phases of COVID-19. Nearly every sample came with metadata listing a de-identified subject ID, COVID-19 status, age in years and sex. Where available, HLA class I and class II types were obtained from metadata supplied by the sample provider rather than from assay-based typing. Deeply sampled blood TCRbeta repertoires from subjects exposed to, actively infected with, or recovered from COVID-19 were included in the dataset. The repertoires were made available in a free public database intended to serve as a resource for research on the immune response to SARS-CoV-2. The prospective study material was composed of cDNA or gDNA derived from T cells, B-cell-depleted T cells, or PBMCs. The samples were drawn from two sources: the first 160 participants of the ongoing ImmuneRACE study, and approximately 1,300 subjects contributed by 6 global collaborators.

Collaborating institutions collected whole blood in K2EDTA tubes following their own protocols. For TCRbeta analysis, collaborators shipped samples as frozen whole blood, isolated PBMCs, or DNA extracted from either of those sample types. CDR1 and CDR2 are drawn from the germline V gene: SGDLS, YYNGEE. Trimming leaves V shorter by 0 bases and J shorter by 2 bases, with the junction holding 14 bases beyond the gene matches. Counted from cysteine to phenylalanine, this CDR3 has 20 amino acids. The retained sequence is limited to the CDR3, 60 bases, with the frame set at the first base. This clone was observed once. Its antigen target is currently unknown. No much larger clone exists at a distance of one base, and base qualities are not known. General study outcomes and caveats: The quantity of clinical and demographic metadata differed by source and by participant and was supplied without curation.

TCRbeta CDR3 regions were amplified from genomic DNA using the immunoSEQ Assay, a bias-controlled multiplex PCR. The paper's processing steps were these. The number of nucleated cells in each sample was estimated by amplification of reference gene primers within the assay. To quantify the absolute abundance of each unique TCRbeta CDR3 rearrangement, sequence reads were collapsed and filtered. For each sample, productive Simpson clonality was calculated as the square root of Simpson's diversity index across productive rearrangements. What TCRdb holds here is the immuneACCESS table cut down to in-frame rearrangements. Part of the clones is not present; checked against another copy, under half of the missing clones reflect an unresolved V gene, and the others are unexplained. V and J calls and clone size are as listed in that table; D and trimming were resolved from the DNA. Across this sample there are just over 75,000 clones, with roughly 84% seen only once. The top ten hold roughly 3.5% of the sample.

The rearranged chain carries TRBV9 and TRBJ2-2; 9 middle bases align to TRBD2. Sequences were obtained from peripheral blood. This TCR was sampled from a man aged 45 to 65 with acute or convalescent COVID-19. CDR3 loop: CASSVDRPAGGLRNTGELFF. The DNA sequence reads TGTGCCAGCAGCGTAGATCGGCCAGCGGGGGGCCTACGTAACACCGGGGAGCTGTTTTTT.